Listed below are T cell receptor beta chains from one sample, sequenced in a study of identical twins. TCRdb redid the calling of the 5' RACE reads with MiXCR, one entry per CDR3 protein. The repertoire holds about 500,000 distinct CDR3 sequences, roughly an eighth seen once, with about 0.97% in the top ten. In addition, the sample was reused for a study of yellow fever vaccine responses in identical twins.

The sample comprised CD4+ T cells sorted from blood. The receptors here all came from a woman aged 18-35 years in good health. The CDR3 runs from the conserved cysteine through the conserved F or W. The D gene is left open where the match is weak. Size is stated for part of the rows, as once, few or many counts, or as a class when the clone is expanded.

J gene	V gene	clone size	D gene	CDR3 DNA	CDR3 protein
TRBJ2-2	TRBV6-1	few	TRBD1	TGTGCCAGCAGACCTCCGGGACAGTCGAACACCGGGGAGCTGTTTTTT	CASRPPGQSNTGELFF
TRBJ2-3	TRBV2	.	.	TGTGCCAGCGCTAGGACAGATACGCAGTATTTT	CASARTDTQYF
TRBJ2-1	TRBV14	few	.	TGTGCCAGCAGCCCTGAGCTAGGATGGGAGCAGTTCTTC	CASSPELGWEQFF
TRBJ2-1	TRBV30	.	.	TGTGCCTGGACTTACGGATACAATGAGCAGTTCTTC	CAWTYGYNEQFF
TRBJ2-1	TRBV6-4	.	TRBD1	TGTGCCAGCAGTACCGGGACAGGGGGTTTTGAGCAGTTCTTC	CASSTGTGGFEQFF
TRBJ2-7	TRBV29-1	.	.	TGCAGCGTTCGGTCCCCCTACGAGCAGTACTTC	CSVRSPYEQYF
TRBJ2-5	TRBV11-1	.	.	TGTGCCAGCAGCTTATGGGACCCACTGGGGTCGCGTGGACAAGAGACCCAGTACTTC	CASSLWDPLGSRGQETQYF
TRBJ2-1	TRBV15	few	.	TGTGCCACCAGCAGCGGAAACCAGGGGAATGAGCAGTTCTTC	CATSSGNQGNEQFF
TRBJ2-1	TRBV5-1	.	TRBD2	TGCGCCAGCAGCTCCGCCGGGACTAGCGGGACTGGAGAGCAGTTCTTC	CASSSAGTSGTGEQFF
TRBJ2-5	TRBV9	many	TRBD1	TGTGCCAGCAGCGTAGCTTTAGGACAGGGCCAAGAGACCCAGTACTTC	CASSVALGQGQETQYF
TRBJ1-1	TRBV6-2/TRBV6-3	.	.	TGTGCCAGCAGCTATAGCAGGACTGAAGCTTTCTTT	CASSYSRTEAFF
TRBJ2-3	TRBV7-2	.	.	TGTGCCAGCAGCTCAGACCCCGGGGGCCGCACAGATACGCAGTATTTT	CASSSDPGGRTDTQYF
TRBJ1-2	TRBV5-1	.	.	TGCGCCAGCTGGTCGGACCGAGGGGGCTACACCTTC	CASWSDRGGYTF
TRBJ2-7	TRBV20-1	few	.	TGCAGTGCTAGACCCCCTCGCAGGGGTAGGAACGAGCAGTACTTC	CSARPPRRGRNEQYF
TRBJ1-5	TRBV6-5	.	.	TGTGCCAGCAGTTACTCTTGGAATCAGCCCCAGCATTTT	CASSYSWNQPQHF
TRBJ2-5	TRBV7-9	many	TRBD1	TGTGCCAGCAGCACACAGGGGGCAGAGACCCAGTACTTC	CASSTQGAETQYF
TRBJ2-1	TRBV6-2/TRBV6-3	few	TRBD2	TGTGCCAGCAGAAAGGCGGGAGGGTTAGATGAGCAGTTCTTC	CASRKAGGLDEQFF
TRBJ2-3	TRBV20-1	few	TRBD1	TGCAGTGCTATAGCAGGGGGCCCAGATACGCAGTATTTT	CSAIAGGPDTQYF
TRBJ2-1	TRBV20-1	few	.	TGCAGTGCTAGCCCCCGGGGGCGTGGGAATGAGCAGTTCTTC	CSASPRGRGNEQFF
TRBJ2-2	TRBV28	.	.	TGTGCCAGCAGTTTATCAGGGCTCGGGGAGCTGTTTTTT	CASSLSGLGELFF
TRBJ1-6	TRBV5-1	.	.	TGCGCCAGCAGCTACGGGGGCTCCTATAATTCACCCCTCCACTTT	CASSYGGSYNSPLHF
TRBJ2-1	TRBV12-3/TRBV12-4	few	.	TGTGCCAGCAGTCCGAGGCTCCCCTACAATGAGCAGTTCTTC	CASSPRLPYNEQFF
TRBJ2-7	TRBV27	.	TRBD2	TGTGCCAGCAGTGGCACACCGGGAAACAAAATCACCGGGGGGAGGTCCTACGAGCAGTACTTC	CASSGTPGNKITGGRSYEQYF
TRBJ2-5	TRBV19	.	.	TGTGCCAGTAGTATTCCTACTAGCACCGAGGGACAAGAGACCCAGTACTTC	CASSIPTSTEGQETQYF
TRBJ2-5	TRBV6-2/TRBV6-3	many	TRBD2	TGTGCCAGCAATAGACTAGCGGGAGAGGAGACCCAGTACTTC	CASNRLAGEETQYF